This TCR beta chain is drawn from a study of CD8+CD57+ T cells in acquired aplastic anemia. J lost 0 bases, V lost 9 bases, and 9 bases had no gene match. From germline, CDR1 is SNHLY and CDR2 FYNNEI. CDR3 length: 15 amino acids. This clonotype was picked up many times. For sequencing, patients were chosen who had shown expansion of CD8+CD57+ cells by flow cytometry. Profiles of TCR beta VDJ and CDR3 were generated from a genomic DNA template. TCRdb reprocessed the reads via MiXCR and lists one record per CDR3 protein. The top ten hold roughly 0.89% of the sample, which has roughly 500,000 distinct CDR3 sequences, around 30% seen once.

This chain connects TRBV2 to TRBJ1-1, with 8 bases lining up with TRBD1. Sample: sorted CD4+, CD8+, or CD8+CD57+ T cells (not recorded which) from PBMCs. The origin of this receptor is a human donor with aplastic anemia. The CDR3 DNA follows: TGTGCCAGAGAATCGAGGGGACAGGTGAACACTGAAGCTTTCTTT. Its protein product is CARESRGQVNTEAFF.